The 16 T cell receptor beta chains below all came from one sample that was sequenced in a study of blood T cell repertoires in COVID-19. This table comes from immunoSEQ multiplex PCR, and its TCRdb copy is limited to in-frame clones, with some not included. This table holds some 130,000 clones, roughly nine tenths found once. Sequencing used peripheral blood. The receptors here all came from a man in his sixties with COVID-19, enrolled during active disease.

This clone was counted once. The CDR3 nucleotides read TGTGCCAGCTCACCCCGACTAGCGGGAGAGGTCTACGAGCAGTACTTC. This gives the protein CASSPRLAGEVYEQYF. V and J are TRBV18 and TRBJ2-7, with 12 positions matching TRBD2. Per germline, CDR1 KGHSH and CDR2 LQKENI. V lost 3 bases to trimming and J lost 3 bases; unmatched junction nucleotides: 6. The CDR3 extends over 16 amino acids.

V and J are TRBV10-2 and TRBJ1-4, with D maybe TRBD1 (5 bases). The germline V gene encodes CDR1 WSHSY and CDR2 SAAADI. With 0 bases removed from V and 5 bases from J, the gap between germline ends came to 10 bases. The CDR3 consists of 15 residues. CDR3 loop: CASSESGQGNEKLFF. CDR3 DNA sequence: TGCGCCAGCAGTGAGTCCGGGCAGGGCAATGAAAAACTGTTTTTT.

V usage is TRBV24-1 and J usage is TRBJ1-1; 11 positions match TRBD1. V lost 3 bases, J lost 4 bases, and 0 bases stayed unmatched. Germline values: CDR1 KGHDR, CDR2 SFDVKD. The CDR3 is 14 amino acids. The CDR3 protein is CATSDGTGGTEAFF. CDR3 in DNA: TGTGCCACCAGTGATGGGACAGGGGGCACTGAAGCTTTCTTT.

This chain uses TRBV5-4 with TRBJ1-5, with D perhaps matching TRBD1 (6 bases). The CDR3 length is 13 residues. V was pared by 4 bases and J by 5 bases, with 10 bases between. Germline V lookup: CDR1 SGHNT, CDR2 YYREEE (reference sequence). CDR3 in amino acids: CASSVDRYQPQHF. CDR3 nucleotides: TGTGCCAGCAGCGTGGACAGATATCAGCCCCAGCATTTT.

The CDR3 region has the DNA TGTGCCAGCAGCCAAGTATCGGGTGGAGAGACCCAGTACTTC. Protein sequence: CASSQVSGGETQYF. V usage is TRBV3-1 (or the pseudogene TRBV3-2) and J usage is TRBJ2-5; D gene ambiguous. Germline V gene data show CDR1 as LGHDT and CDR2 as YNNKEL (reference sequence). Trimming took 1 base from V and 4 from J, leaving 10 bases between them. The CDR3 extends over 14 amino acids.

The chain combines TRBV27 with TRBJ1-5; weak D call: TRBD1 (6 bases). The CDR3 is made up of 14 amino acids. The germline gives CDR1 MNHEY, CDR2 SMNVEV (reference sequence). The V gene lost 6 bases and the J gene lost 2 bases, with 11 bases spanning the gap. The CDR3 region is CASSPGGGNQPQHF. The CDR3 DNA follows: TGTGCCAGCAGCCCTGGGGGCGGCAATCAGCCCCAGCATTTT.

The V call is TRBV6-6, the J call TRBJ2-3; D remains unclear. Trimming removed 0 bases from V and 2 bases from J, with 6 bases in between. The CDR3 is 14 amino acids. Germline V gene sequence: CDR1 MNHNY, CDR2 SVGAGI (reference sequence). The CDR3 sequence: CASSYSMATDTQYF. The CDR3 DNA reads TGTGCCAGCAGTTACTCGATGGCCACAGATACGCAGTATTTT.

V and J are TRBV5-1 and TRBJ2-2, with a possible D match to TRBD1 (6 bases). This CDR3 comprises 15 residues. The V gene lost 3 bases and the J gene lost 1 base, with 10 bases spanning the gap. Germline-derived CDR1 and CDR2 are SGHRS and YFSETQ. The CDR3 protein is CASSSGTLNTGELFF. DNA for the CDR3: TGCGCCAGCAGCTCCGGGACACTGAACACCGGGGAGCTGTTTTTT.

The chain uses TRBV5-1 and TRBJ1-1; D call uncertain. V was shortened by 2 bases and J by 1 base, with 6 bases between the two germline ends. This CDR3 has 13 amino acids. Germline V lookup: CDR1 SGHRS, CDR2 YFSETQ. The CDR3 DNA reads as TGCGCCAGCAGCTTCGGGGAGAACACTGAAGCTTTCTTT. It translates to CASSFGENTEAFF.

This chain connects TRBV15 to TRBJ1-6; D uncertain. The V end lost 4 bases, the J end lost 8 bases, and 15 bases lay between the germline ends. This CDR3 contains 15 residues. Germline values: CDR1 LNHNV, CDR2 YYDKDF (reference sequence). In nucleotides, the CDR3 is TGTGCCACCAGCACCTGGACCGGCGGGTATTCACCCCTCCACTTT. Its protein product is CATSTWTGGYSPLHF.

The gene calls are TRBV6-5 and TRBJ2-1, with D unclear. Germline loops: CDR1 MNHEY, CDR2 SVGAGI. CDR3 length equals 14 residues. Between the trimmed V and J ends, which lost 8 bases and 7 bases, there was a span of 18 bases. The chain's CDR3 is CASSHFDTTNEQFF. In nucleotides, the CDR3 is TGTGCCAGCTCCCATTTTGACACCACGAATGAGCAGTTCTTC.

This chain joins TRBV11-3 and TRBJ2-7, with TRBD2 matching over 7 bases. The CDR3 totals 13 residues. The germline V gene has CDR1 SGHNT and CDR2 YENEEA. V lost 7 bases, J lost 1 base, and 4 bases stayed unmatched. The CDR3 DNA is TGTGCCAGCACGGGAGGCTCATCCTACGAGCAGTACTTC. It codes for CASTGGSSYEQYF.

The CDR3 region has the DNA TGTGCCAGCGGCCGGGAGTTTTACGAGCAGTACTTC. The encoded protein is CASGREFYEQYF. The J gene is TRBJ2-7, the V gene TRBV6-2 or TRBV6-3; TRBD2 might be the D (6 bases). Germline lookup yields CDR1 MNHEY and CDR2 SVGEGT. The CDR3 is 12 residues long. Trimming stripped 8 bases from V and 4 bases from J, with 12 bases between.

The table lists this clone with a count of one. The chain's CDR3 is CASRLDRGTSYEQYF. The CDR3 nucleotides read TGCGCCAGCAGACTGGACAGGGGCACCTCCTACGAGCAGTACTTC. This chain uses TRBV4-1 with TRBJ2-7, with TRBD1 matching over 9 bases. The V and J ends lost 6 bases and 0 bases, in that order; junction bases with no gene match: 6. Germline V gene sequence: CDR1 MGHRA, CDR2 YSYEKL. The CDR3 contains 15 residues.

The chain employs TRBV5-1 and TRBJ2-5; a possible D gene is TRBD1 (5 bases). This CDR3 region has 13 residues. Trimming took off 0 bases at V and 4 bases at J, with 7 bases between the two ends. CDR1 is SGHRS and CDR2 is YFSETQ in the germline V gene. The CDR3 loop reads CASSLGGLETQYF. The CDR3 DNA sequence: TGCGCCAGCAGCTTGGGGGGCCTAGAGACCCAGTACTTC.

This chain uses TRBV10-3 with TRBJ2-2; 7 bases line up with TRBD1. J was trimmed by 5 bases and V by 8 bases; bases with no gene match: 8. The CDR3 spans 14 residues. Germline values: CDR1 ENHRY, CDR2 SYGVKD. CDR3 in amino acids: CAISRDSRTGELFF. The CDR3 DNA reads as TGTGCCATCTCTAGGGACAGCCGGACCGGGGAGCTGTTTTTT.